This is a list of T cell receptor beta chains from one sample in a study of blood T cell repertoires in COVID-19. The repertoire was sequenced with immunoSEQ multiplex PCR; TCRdb's copy has only in-frame clones and lacks some. The sample consists of 540,000 or so clones, 70% to 90% of them appearing once. Sequences were obtained from peripheral blood. The receptors come from a woman between 50 and 59 years old with COVID-19, enrolled during active disease. Each CDR3 is given with its conserved first and last residue.

j_gene,v_gene,CDR3aa
TRBJ1-4,TRBV5-1,CASRRANEKLFF
TRBJ2-3,TRBV2,CASSEARGDTQYF
TRBJ2-1,TRBV19,CASSQGRYNEQFF
TRBJ1-2,TRBV4-2,CASSQDLSSHYGYTF
TRBJ2-7,TRBV9,CASSGGDRGPYEQYF
TRBJ1-1,TRBV19,CASSIVPGYGIRRDTEAFF
TRBJ1-6,TRBV30,CAWTSGGNCHF
TRBJ2-7,TRBV4-2,CASSHGEGTGGYEQYF
TRBJ1-1,TRBV28,CASQLGRSGAFF
TRBJ2-5,TRBV10-2,CASSTRQETQYF
TRBJ1-5,TRBV28,CASTGLLRGNQPQHF
TRBJ2-7,TRBV4-2,CASSQHTLLAGGINEQYF
TRBJ2-5,TRBV5-4,CASSSGGLAGKETQYF
TRBJ1-4,TRBV9,CASSAQGTNEKLFF
TRBJ1-2,TRBV6-6,CASSRDTLGGYTF
TRBJ2-1,TRBV11-3,CASSEPGPGGYNEQFF
TRBJ2-1,TRBV5-1,CASSVFEGNEQFF
TRBJ1-6,TRBV12-3/TRBV12-4,CASRWGEGSPLHF
TRBJ1-1,TRBV10-3,CAITELMTRGDTEAFF
TRBJ2-7,TRBV19,CASSMSGYRGLYEQYF
TRBJ1-2,TRBV25-1,CASSSPGYGYTF
TRBJ1-2,TRBV7-3,CASSLGQGYGYTF
TRBJ1-5,TRBV7-9,CASSRGGREQPQHF
TRBJ1-2,TRBV6-1,CASSEGLMGAYGYTF
TRBJ1-2,TRBV7-6,CASSRLPASGAGGYGYTF
TRBJ1-2,TRBV9,CASSVHRDGYTF
TRBJ1-4,TRBV7-2,CASSPGLLGEKLFF
TRBJ1-6,TRBV28,CASSLYRVLSSPLHF
TRBJ2-5,TRBV9,CASSLSGDRGKTQYF
TRBJ1-2,TRBV11-1,CASSSMRAEGYTF
TRBJ1-2,TRBV4-2,CASSQVGRTGQDGYTF
TRBJ1-1,TRBV19,CASSFSGTGVVVEAFF
TRBJ2-7,TRBV5-4,CASSLGAGGAAEQYF
TRBJ2-7,TRBV20-1,CSVGNSYEQYF
TRBJ1-3,TRBV15,CATSRDQGSSGNTIYF
TRBJ2-1,TRBV30,CARDSGQVYNEQFF
TRBJ2-7,TRBV6-5,CAISGLALTYEQYF
TRBJ2-7,TRBV24-1,CATRYRGYYEQYF
TRBJ2-1,TRBV28,CATMLAGGPNEQFF
TRBJ1-6,TRBV7-2,CASSPDGLFNSPLHF
TRBJ1-6,TRBV19,CASSIDSGSRWNSPLHF